This T cell receptor (beta chain) was captured by sequencing in a study of OX40 agonist ivuxolimab in advanced cancers. Study-wide background: Ivuxolimab, an antibody that agonizes OX40 (CD134), was administered to the patients.

V dropped 4 bases and J dropped 1 base, with 9 bases sitting between them. The germline CDR1 and CDR2 sequences are SGDLS and YYNGEE. The CDR3 extends over 14 amino acids. As concerns this clone: As yet, its antigen is unknown.

The study's findings and limits: Some nonresponders additionally presented with little normalized T-cell clonal expansion.

The data were produced by immunoSEQ multiplex PCR, yet TCRdb's version contains in-frame clones alone and is incomplete. The table includes approximately 67,000 clones, around 83% detected once. The origin of this receptor is an adult with an advanced solid tumor such as melanoma, head and neck, liver or kidney cancer. This chain connects TRBV9 to TRBJ1-5; D call uncertain. Here the sequenced sample was CD4+ or CD8+ T cells sorted from blood, taken in a trial of the OX40 agonist ivuxolimab. CDR3 amino acids: CASSSPGSNQPQHF. The CDR3 nucleotides are TGTGCCAGCAGCTCACCGGGAAGCAATCAGCCCCAGCATTTT.